This passage covers 19 T cell receptor beta chains from one sample sequenced in a study of T cells after yellow fever vaccination. MiXCR, applied by TCRdb to the 5' RACE reads, yields one record per CDR3 protein. The table includes over 45,000 distinct CDR3 sequences, approximately 7.7% detected once. Material: CD8+ T cells sorted from PBMCs, obtained on the day of the first yellow fever vaccination. Receptors originate from a man between 18 and 35 years old who received the YFV17D yellow fever vaccine.

In its sample, this clonotype was seen a few times. This rearrangement joins TRBV4-3 to TRBJ2-5, with 10 bases aligning to TRBD2. CDR1 and CDR2 from the germline V gene are LGHNA and YSLEER. The CDR3 is 16 residues long. Trimming removed 0 bases from V and 5 bases from J; junction bases left unmatched: 6. Here the CDR3 DNA reads TGCGCCAGCAGCCAAGAGATAGCGGGGGGAGTGGAGACCCAGTACTTC. This gives the protein CASSQEIAGGVETQYF.

This clonotype occurred many times. V is TRBV7-6 and J is TRBJ2-7; unclear D gene. This CDR3 contains 13 residues. Trimming cost V 1 base and J 3 bases, with 7 bases left between them. Germline values: CDR1 SGHVS, CDR2 FNYEAQ. DNA for the CDR3: TGTGCCAGCAGCTTAGACGGATTCTACGAGCAGTACTTC. It codes for CASSLDGFYEQYF.

This chain links TRBV29-1 with TRBJ2-7; no clear D. Looked up from germline, CDR1 is SQVTM and CDR2 is ANQGSEA. The V end lost 4 bases, the J end lost 3 bases, and 10 bases lay between the germline ends. The CDR3 sequence is 12 residues long. CDR3 nucleotide sequence: TGCAGCGTTGTTAGTAGGAGCTACGAGCAGTACTTC. Translating it yields CSVVSRSYEQYF.

This clonotype occurred many times. V usage is TRBV4-1 and J usage is TRBJ2-1, with no clear D. In germline, CDR1 is MGHRA, CDR2 YSYEKL. This CDR3 spans 14 amino acids. V was trimmed by 5 bases and J by 0 bases, leaving 8 bases between them. CDR3 amino acids: CASSWRISYNEQFF. The CDR3 coding sequence is TGCGCCAGCAGCTGGAGAATCTCCTACAATGAGCAGTTCTTC.

This clonotype was recorded at least ten times. The chain couples TRBV2 to TRBJ1-2; no firm D call. CDR3 length: 12 amino acids. V shed 2 bases and J shed 5 bases, with 6 bases lying between them. Germline V lookup: CDR1 SNHLY, CDR2 FYNNEI. The CDR3 protein is CASSERQYGYTF. As DNA, the CDR3 is TGTGCCAGCAGTGAAAGGCAGTATGGCTACACCTTC.

This clonotype has ten or more counts. The chain couples TRBV20-1 to TRBJ2-4, with TRBD2 as a possible D gene (6 bases). V was clipped by 2 bases and J by 3 bases, with 14 bases between them. The CDR3 runs to 15 residues. CDR1 DFQATT and CDR2 SNEGSKA come from the germline V gene (reference sequence). CDR3 loop: CSARIGGEDKNIQYF. The CDR3 DNA is TGCAGTGCTAGAATCGGCGGGGAAGACAAAAACATTCAGTACTTC.

This clonotype was recorded at least ten times. The chain is built from TRBV27 and TRBJ1-5, with D perhaps matching TRBD1 (6 bases). CDR1 MNHEY and CDR2 SMNVEV come from the germline V gene (reference sequence). Trimming shortened V by 2 bases and J by 4 bases, and 9 bases separated the two germline ends. The CDR3 covers 14 residues. DNA of the CDR3: TGTGCCAGCAGTTTACCAGGGGCTAATCAGCCCCAGCATTTT. Its protein is CASSLPGANQPQHF.

This clonotype was recorded many times. V and J are TRBV2 and TRBJ1-1; the D gene is possibly TRBD1 (5 bases). CDR1 is SNHLY and CDR2 is FYNNEI in the germline V gene. The CDR3 covers 10 residues. V shed 7 bases and J shed 12 bases, with 12 bases lying between them. CDR3 DNA: TGTGCCAGCACCGGGACGGTAACTTTCTTT. Its translation is CASTGTVTFF.

The table lists this clonotype with a few counts. This chain links TRBV6-2 or TRBV6-3 with TRBJ2-1; no definite D call. The length of the CDR3 is 13 residues. Looked up from germline, CDR1 is MNHEY and CDR2 is SVGEGT. V dropped 4 bases and J dropped 6 bases, with 10 bases sitting between them. The CDR3 DNA follows: TGTGCCAGCAGTTCGGCCCATCGCAATGAGCAGTTCTTC. Its protein product is CASSSAHRNEQFF.

This clonotype occurred many times. The chain uses TRBV9 and TRBJ1-6; 9 positions agree with TRBD1. CDR1 and CDR2 from the germline V gene are SGDLS and YYNGEE. V lost 3 bases, J lost 6 bases, and 7 bases stayed unmatched. The CDR3 sequence is 16 residues long. CDR3 nucleotide sequence: TGTGCCAGCAGCGAGGACTACAGGGGGCGTAATTCACCCCTCCACTTT. Amino acids: CASSEDYRGRNSPLHF. The variable domain in full, completed from reference TRBV9 and TRBJ1-6, reads DSGVTQTPKHLITATGQRVTLRCSPRSGDLSVYWYQQSLDQGLQFLIQYYNGEERAKGNILERFSAQQFPDLHSELNLSSLELGDSALYFCASSEDYRGRNSPLHFGNGTRLTVT.

This clonotype was seen ten or more times. The chain couples TRBV4-1 to TRBJ1-3, with TRBD1 identical over 7 bases. CDR1 is MGHRA, CDR2 YSYEKL, per germline. Losses at the gene ends were 1 base for V and 5 bases for J; bases not matched to a gene: 8. CDR3 length equals 16 residues. The CDR3 region has the DNA TGCGCCAGCAGCCAAGTCGACAGGGCTTCTAGAAACACCATATATTTT. The encoded protein is CASSQVDRASRNTIYF.

This clonotype was counted between two and nine times. The chain carries TRBV4-1 and TRBJ1-6, with D uncertain. In germline, CDR1 is MGHRA, CDR2 YSYEKL. V gave up 0 bases and J gave up 10 bases, with 10 bases separating them. CDR3 length: 14 amino acids. CDR3 nucleotides: TGCGCCAGCAGCCAAGATCGTTATGAATCACCCCTCCACTTT. Residues: CASSQDRYESPLHF.

This clonotype has at least ten counts. This chain uses TRBV11-3 with TRBJ1-1; no clear D gene. V gave up 0 bases and J gave up 8 bases, with 7 bases separating them. This CDR3 comprises 12 residues. Per the germline V gene, CDR1 is SGHNT and CDR2 is YENEEA. The CDR3 bases are TGTGCCAGCAGCTTAGATAATGGGGAAGCTTTCTTT. Translation: CASSLDNGEAFF.

CDR3 protein: CASSLEGLAVADTQYF. CDR3 nucleotides: TGTGCCAGCAGCCTCGAGGGACTAGCGGTCGCAGATACGCAGTATTTT. The J gene is TRBJ2-3, the V gene TRBV7-2; 11 bases map to TRBD2. Germline V gives CDR1 SGHTA, CDR2 FQGNSA. This CDR3 contains 16 residues. V was clipped by 5 bases and J by 4 bases; unmatched bases: 8.

In this sample, this clonotype turned up a few times. CDR3 nucleotides: TGTGCCAGCAGTGGGACAGATGTTGACTACGAGCAGTACTTC. It yields the protein CASSGTDVDYEQYF. The chain employs TRBV2 and TRBJ2-7; weak D call: TRBD1 (6 bases). Deletions cut 4 bases from V and 3 bases from J, with 13 bases between. This CDR3 comprises 14 residues. CDR1 is SNHLY and CDR2 is FYNNEI in the germline V gene. Drawing the rest from reference TRBV2 and TRBJ2-7, the complete variable domain is EPEVTQTPSHQVTQMGQEVILRCVPISNHLYFYWYRQILGQKVEFLVSFYNNEISEKSEIFDDQFSVERPDGSNFTLKIRSTKLEDSAMYFCASSGTDVDYEQYFGPGTRLTVT.

This clonotype showed up many times. The CDR3 DNA reads as TGTGCCAGCAGGCCCAGCGGGTACAATGAGCAGTTCTTC. Translating it yields CASRPSGYNEQFF. J is TRBJ2-1 and V is TRBV6-2 or TRBV6-3; D might be TRBD2 (6 bases). Trimming removed 6 bases at V and 4 bases at J, with 10 bases between. The CDR3 extends over 13 amino acids. Germline V gene lookup returns CDR1 MNHEY and CDR2 SVGEGT.

This clonotype occurred a few times. The chain links TRBV18 to TRBJ2-1; 8 bases fit TRBD2. With 0 bases clipped from V and 3 bases from J, the junction kept 4 bases outside the gene matches. Germline V gene data show CDR1 as KGHSH and CDR2 as LQKENI. CDR3 size: 16 residues. The CDR3 nucleotides read TGTGCCAGCTCACCACCGGGAGCGGGGGACTACAATGAGCAGTTCTTC. Its translation is CASSPPGAGDYNEQFF.

The gene calls are TRBV14 and TRBJ1-6, with D perhaps matching TRBD1 (6 bases). CDR3 length equals 17 residues. V shed 1 base and J shed 2 bases, with 12 bases lying between them. Per germline, CDR1 SGHDN and CDR2 FVKESK. The CDR3 nucleotides are TGTGCCAGCAGCCAAGCTTATTGGGGGCCCTATAATTCACCCCTCCACTTT. Protein product: CASSQAYWGPYNSPLHF.

This clonotype was seen at least ten times. The genes are TRBV12-3 or TRBV12-4 and TRBJ2-1; 8 bases are a match to TRBD2. Trimming at V came to 5 bases and at J to 8 bases, leaving 14 bases not matched to a gene. CDR3 length equals 16 residues. CDR3 sequence reads: CASSNNRGGGSYEQFF. CDR3 DNA: TGTGCCAGCAGTAACAACCGGGGGGGCGGGTCTTATGAGCAGTTCTTC.